The clone carrying this T cell receptor beta chain was seen more than once but under ten times. This sample stems from a study of blood T cell repertoires in COVID-19. For the study at large: Both acute and convalescent COVID-19 samples were obtained from the United States, Italy and Spain. Sample material is recorded as cDNA or gDNA derived from T cells, B-cell-depleted T cells, or PBMCs.

Per the original methods: Amplification with reference gene primers provided the estimates of nucleated cell counts. The method was immunoSEQ multiplex PCR; TCRdb's version includes in-frame clones alone and lacks a portion of them. That table supplies the V and J calls and clone size; D and trimming were determined from the DNA. The table shows around 100,000 clones, with around four fifths occurring only once. Sequenced input: peripheral blood. This TCR was recovered from a woman between 65 and 79 years old with acute or convalescent COVID-19.

CDR3 sequence reads: CASSPPKQGSGANVLTF. The CDR3 bases are TGTGCCAGCTCACCTCCAAAACAGGGTTCTGGGGCCAACGTCCTGACTTTC. J is TRBJ2-6 and V is TRBV18; a possible D gene is TRBD1 (6 bases). V lost 3 bases and J lost 1, with 13 bases in between. The V gene's germline CDR1 is KGHSH and CDR2 LQKENI. The CDR3 contains 17 residues.